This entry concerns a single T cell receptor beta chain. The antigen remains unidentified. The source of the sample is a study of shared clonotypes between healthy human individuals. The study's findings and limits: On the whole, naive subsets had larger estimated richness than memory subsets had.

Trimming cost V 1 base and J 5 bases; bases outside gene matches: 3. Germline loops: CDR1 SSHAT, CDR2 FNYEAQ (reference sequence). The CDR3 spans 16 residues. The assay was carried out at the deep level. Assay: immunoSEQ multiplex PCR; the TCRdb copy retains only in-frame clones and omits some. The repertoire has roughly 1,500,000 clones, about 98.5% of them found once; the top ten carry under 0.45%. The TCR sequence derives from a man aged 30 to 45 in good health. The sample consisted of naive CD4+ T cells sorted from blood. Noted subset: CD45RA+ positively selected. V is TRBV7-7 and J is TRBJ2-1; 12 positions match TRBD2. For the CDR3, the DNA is TGTGCCAGCAGCTTAGACGCTAGCGGGAGGGACAATGAGCAGTTCTTC. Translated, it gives CASSLDASGRDNEQFF. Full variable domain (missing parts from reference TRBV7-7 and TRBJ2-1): GAGVSQSPRYKVTKRGQDVTLRCDPISSHATLYWYQQALGQGPEFLTYFNYEAQPDKSGLPSDRFSAERPEGSISTLTIQRTEQRDSAMYRCASSLDASGRDNEQFFGPGTRLTVL.